The sample holds one count of the clone carrying this TCR beta chain. The target antigen is unknown. This sample was included in a study of early T cells in non-severe SARS-CoV-2 infection. Study context: The study sequenced bulk RNA from unsorted whole blood, with chains unpaired. Study-wide results and caveats: Anti-spike CD8 responses were favored by VDJdb matching, which missed private and CD4 specificities.

CDR1 is SQVTM, CDR2 ANQGSEA, per germline. V was pared by 7 bases and J by 10 bases, with 9 bases of the junction left unmatched. CDR3 size: 12 residues. Attached unique molecular identifiers marked individual cDNA molecules. TCRdb analysed the 5' RACE reads with MiXCR anew, one entry per CDR3 protein. Found here are approximately 60,000 distinct CDR3 sequences, 12% of them singletons; the top ten hold less than 1.5%. The V and J genes are TRBV29-1 and TRBJ1-4; 7 nucleotides agree with TRBD1. The TCR originated in an adult who was a healthcare worker with PCR-confirmed SARS-CoV-2 infection or an uninfected control (not recorded which). The source material was whole blood. For the CDR3, the DNA is TGCAGCGGACCGCGGGACAGTGCAAAACTGTTTTTT. Residues: CSGPRDSAKLFF.